Included here is one T cell receptor (beta chain) sequence, with context. The CDR3 extends over 15 amino acids. CDR1 is SGHNT and CDR2 is YENEEA in the germline V gene. V was clipped by 0 bases and J by 5 bases, with 13 bases between them. This sample stems from a study of OX40 agonist ivuxolimab in advanced cancers. Only in-frame clones appear in the TCRdb table, and some are missing; sequencing was by immunoSEQ multiplex PCR. The sample has about 46,000 clones, roughly 90% seen once; the top ten hold approximately 5%. The input for sequencing was CD4+ or CD8+ T cells sorted from blood, taken in a trial of the OX40 agonist ivuxolimab. This TCR was sampled from an adult with an advanced solid tumor such as melanoma, head and neck, liver or kidney cancer. The gene calls are TRBV11-3 and TRBJ2-5; unclear D gene. The CDR3: CASSLDPGPVETQYF. CDR3 nucleotides: TGTGCCAGCAGCTTAGATCCGGGCCCCGTCGAGACCCAGTACTTC. The complete variable domain, with remaining parts taken from reference TRBV11-3 and TRBJ2-5, reads EAGVVQSPRYKIIEKKQPVAFWCNPISGHNTLYWYLQNLGQGPELLIRYENEEAVDDSQLPKDRFSAERLKGVDSTLKIQPAELGDSAVYLCASSLDPGPVETQYFGPGTRLLVL.